This entry concerns a single T cell receptor (beta chain). The CDR3 spans 14 residues. Germline CDR1 reads MDHEN; CDR2 reads SYDVKM. Trimming shortened V by 2 bases and J by 7 bases, and 12 bases separated the two germline ends. Profiled with immunoSEQ multiplex PCR; TCRdb holds only in-frame clones, not every one. The sample lists 70,000 or so clones, 80% occurring once. Enrolment of Seattle patients took place during active infection, and they were followed longitudinally. This sample is part of a study of blood T cell repertoires in COVID-19. Sequencing used peripheral blood. The origin of this receptor is a man aged 50 or older with COVID-19, enrolled during active disease. The chain combines TRBV28 with TRBJ2-1; D is perhaps TRBD2 (6 bases). CDR3 nucleotides: TGTGCCAGCAGTTTAGGAGGGAGTATAAATGAGCAGTTCTTC. The encoded protein is CASSLGGSINEQFF. Using reference TRBV28 and TRBJ2-1 for the parts outside the CDR3, the full variable domain is DVKVTQSSRYLVKRTGEKVFLECVQDMDHENMFWYRQDPGLGLRLIYFSYDVKMKEKGDIPEGYSVSREKKERFSLILESASTNQTSMYLCASSLGGSINEQFFGPGTRLTVL.